Listed here are 19 T cell receptor beta chains from one sample, sequenced in a study of CD8+CD57+ T cells in acquired aplastic anemia. It was genomic DNA that served as the template for profiling TCR beta VDJ and CDR3. One entry per CDR3 protein, called by TCRdb with MiXCR from the reads. This sample has about 190,000 distinct CDR3 sequences, with less than 65% found just once. Sequencing was carried out using sorted CD4+, CD8+, or CD8+CD57+ T cells (not recorded which) from PBMCs. Receptor source: a human donor in good health, serving as a control.

This clonotype was seen at least ten times. The genes are TRBV11-3 and TRBJ2-2; 7 bases align to TRBD1. V gave up 1 base and J gave up 4 bases; unmatched junction bases: 3. The CDR3 runs 15 residues. Per germline, CDR1 SGHNT and CDR2 YENEEA. DNA of the CDR3: TGTGCCAGCAGCTTAGTGGCAGGGGGCACCGGGGAGCTGTTTTTT. It is translated as CASSLVAGGTGELFF.

Concerning this clonotype itself: At one boundary the junction diverges from the germline segment, which might be a read error. The rearrangement links TRBV20-1 to TRBJ2-1; possibly TRBD1 or TRBD2 for D (5 bases each). This CDR3 region has 15 residues. CDR1 is DFQATT, CDR2 SNEGSKA, per germline (reference sequence). This chain's CDR3 is CSARRPGRTYSEQFF. As DNA, the CDR3 is TGCAGTGCTAGGAGACCGGGACGAACTTACAGTGAGCAGTTCTTC.

The chain uses TRBV2 and TRBJ1-5, with D unresolved. The CDR3 length is 15 residues. Trimming stripped 1 base from V and 1 base from J, with 8 bases between. Germline V lookup: CDR1 SNHLY, CDR2 FYNNEI. The CDR3 loop is CASSEGAVSNQPQHF. CDR3 nucleotides: TGTGCCAGCAGTGAAGGGGCGGTCAGCAATCAGCCCCAGCATTTT.

The chain couples TRBV19 to TRBJ2-7; D is possibly TRBD1 or TRBD2 (5 bases each). The CDR3 consists of 15 residues. With 3 bases removed from V and 3 bases from J, the gap between germline ends came to 15 bases. Germline V gene lookup returns CDR1 LNHDA and CDR2 SQIVND (reference sequence). The CDR3 sequence: CASSMSGTGFYEQYF. In DNA form, the CDR3 reads TGTGCCAGTAGTATGTCGGGGACGGGGTTCTACGAGCAGTACTTC.

This clonotype was recorded many times. The chain has TRBV9 and TRBJ1-4; TRBD1 is a possible D gene (5 bases). CDR3 length: 14 residues. The V gene lost 4 bases and the J gene lost 7 bases, with 14 bases spanning the gap. Looked up from germline, CDR1 is SGDLS and CDR2 is YYNGEE. The CDR3 protein is CASSLRVEGEKLFF. In DNA, the CDR3 is TGTGCCAGCAGCCTCAGGGTGGAGGGTGAAAAACTGTTTTTT.

This clonotype turned up a few times. The genes are TRBV5-1 and TRBJ1-1; TRBD1 matches 8 bases. Germline trimming cut 4 bases from V and 1 base from J; bases unmatched to any gene: 6. Germline V gene lookup returns CDR1 SGHRS and CDR2 YFSETQ. This CDR3 has 15 residues. In DNA, the CDR3 is TGCGCCAGCAGCGCAGGGGGCGCGGGGAACACTGAAGCTTTCTTT. Amino acids: CASSAGGAGNTEAFF.

There are a few counts of this clonotype. Since a much larger clone is just one base distant, this may be a read error. The J gene is TRBJ1-5, the V gene TRBV6-1; a weak D match, TRBD1 (5 bases). The V gene's germline CDR1 is MNHNS and CDR2 SASEGT. This CDR3 region has 16 residues. For the CDR3, the DNA is TGTGCCGGCAGTTACTCGGGGGGGGGAGGCAATCAGCCCCAGCATTTT. Translated, it gives CAGSYSGGGGNQPQHF.

The gene calls are TRBV10-3 and TRBJ1-1; possibly TRBD1 for D (5 bases). V was clipped by 11 bases and J by 5 bases, with 18 bases between them. Looked up from germline, CDR1 is ENHRY and CDR2 is SYGVKD. The CDR3 loop spans 13 amino acids. CDR3 coding DNA: TGTGCCGTCCTACCTGGAGGGGCGACTGAAGCTTTCTTT. Its translation: CAVLPGGATEAFF.

This chain joins TRBV5-1 and TRBJ1-2; D remains unclear. The V and J ends lost 4 bases and 4 bases respectively, with 14 bases between them. The CDR3 contains 14 residues. The germline gives CDR1 SGHRS, CDR2 YFSETQ. CDR3 nucleotides: TGCGCCAGCAGCCCAAGCGGGGAAAGCTATGGCTACACCTTC. Protein sequence: CASSPSGESYGYTF. Together with reference TRBV5-1 and TRBJ1-2, the CDR3 gives the full variable domain: KAGVTQTPRYLIKTRGQQVTLSCSPISGHRSVSWYQQTPGQGLQFLFEYFSETQRNKGNFPGRFSGRQFSNSRSEMNVSTLELGDSALYLCASSPSGESYGYTFGSGTRLTVV.

This clonotype was counted a few times. This rearrangement joins TRBV7-9 to TRBJ2-6; no clear D gene. Germline CDR1 reads SEHNR; CDR2 reads FQNEAQ (reference sequence). Between the trimmed V and J ends, which lost 4 bases and 2 bases, there was a span of 9 bases. The CDR3 runs 15 residues. DNA for the CDR3: TGTGCCAGCAGCTCCTACCAAGCTGGGGCCAACGTCCTGACTTTC. Amino acid sequence: CASSSYQAGANVLTF.

The chain combines TRBV7-9 with TRBJ2-3; D unclear. This CDR3 has 12 residues. The germline V gene encodes CDR1 SEHNR and CDR2 FQNEAQ (reference sequence). Between the trimmed V and J ends, which lost 2 bases and 11 bases, there was a span of 11 bases. In nucleotides, the CDR3 is TGTGCCAGCAGCTTAAAGGCGATAGAGCAGTATTTT. Protein: CASSLKAIEQYF.

The V call is TRBV15, the J call TRBJ1-5; D is unresolved. The V gene lost 4 bases and the J gene lost 2 bases, with 9 bases spanning the gap. This CDR3 has 14 residues. The V gene's germline CDR1 is LNHNV and CDR2 YYDKDF (reference sequence). This CDR3 is CATSNDMGNQPQHF. The CDR3, as DNA: TGTGCCACCAGCAACGACATGGGCAATCAGCCCCAGCATTTT.

Concerning this clonotype itself: A junction end diverges from the germline sequence, so it may reflect a read error. This chain links TRBV29-1 with TRBJ1-1, with D possibly being TRBD1 (5 bases). The CDR3 runs to 12 residues. Per the germline V gene, CDR1 is SQVTM and CDR2 is ANQGSEA. CDR3 sequence reads: CSVGGGGTEASF. The CDR3 coding sequence is TGCAGCGTTGGGGGGGGAGGTACTGAAGCTTCCTTT.

The V call is TRBV29-1, the J call TRBJ2-7; 9 bases map to TRBD1. J gave up 9 bases and V 7 bases, and 10 bases lay outside the gene matches. Per germline, CDR1 SQVTM and CDR2 ANQGSEA. The CDR3 totals 12 residues. CDR3 amino acids: CSAYPGTGRQYF. The CDR3, as DNA: TGCAGCGCCTATCCCGGGACAGGGAGGCAGTACTTC.

This clonotype turned up a few times. The gene calls are TRBV12-3 or TRBV12-4 and TRBJ2-3; D possibly corresponds to TRBD2 (5 bases). V was trimmed by 5 bases and J by 1 base, leaving 10 bases between them. The CDR3 sequence is 14 residues long. The CDR3 is CASSRPGCTDTQYF. The CDR3 nucleotides are TGTGCCAGCAGTCGACCGGGGTGCACAGATACGCAGTATTTT.

This clonotype was found many times. As DNA, the CDR3 is TGTGCCAGCAGTCCCGGACAGGGGTTTGGTGGCTACACCTTC. It yields the protein CASSPGQGFGGYTF. The chain employs TRBV6-4 and TRBJ1-2; TRBD1 aligns across 9 bases. CDR3 length equals 14 residues. V gave up 5 bases and J gave up 7 bases; unmatched junction bases: 8. The germline gives CDR1 MRHNA, CDR2 SNTAGT.

This clonotype was picked up many times. The V and J genes are TRBV4-1 and TRBJ1-4, with D unresolved. The CDR3 length is 13 residues. Trimming cost V 1 base and J 7 bases, with 7 bases left between them. CDR1 and CDR2 from the germline V gene are MGHRA and YSYEKL. CDR3 loop: CASSQVVAEKLFF. CDR3 nucleotide sequence: TGCGCCAGCAGCCAAGTGGTGGCTGAAAAACTGTTTTTT.

This clonotype was detected only once. The conserved phenylalanine or tryptophan normally closing the CDR3 is absent here, so this likely arose from a read error. The chain uses TRBV25-1 and TRBJ1-1, with D tentatively TRBD1 (5 bases). Germline loops: CDR1 MGHDK, CDR2 SYGVNS. This CDR3 spans 15 amino acids. V lost 1 base and J 3 bases, leaving 12 bases between the germline ends. DNA of the CDR3: TGTGCCAGCAGTGAATGGGGGAGGGTAGACACTGAAGCTTTCCTT. It codes for CASSEWGRVDTEAFL.

This clonotype was seen at least ten times. This chain uses TRBV5-1 with TRBJ1-2; the D is unclear. The CDR3 spans 13 residues. Between the trimmed V and J ends, which lost 4 bases and 8 bases, there was a span of 15 bases. Per the germline V gene, CDR1 is SGHRS and CDR2 is YFSETQ. DNA of the CDR3: TGCGCCAGCAGCCTTCGACCCGGAGGAGGCTACACCTTC. It encodes CASSLRPGGGYTF.